These T cell receptor beta chains were read from a single sample in a study of blood T cell repertoires in COVID-19. The method was immunoSEQ multiplex PCR; TCRdb's version includes in-frame clones alone and lacks a portion of them. Among under 200,000 clones listed, around 80% were seen once. Sequencing was done on a sample of peripheral blood. All receptors come from a woman of 80 years or more with active or convalescent COVID-19. The CDR3 runs from the conserved cysteine through the conserved F or W. D genes are given only for firm matches. A row's size may be missing; if present it is once, few, many or a size class.

J | D | size | V | CDR3 | DNA
TRBJ2-4 | TRBD1 | . | TRBV18 | CASSPQGALAKNIQYF | TGTGCCAGCTCACCCCAGGGGGCACTAGCCAAAAACATTCAGTACTTC
TRBJ1-5 | TRBD1 | . | TRBV12-5 | CASGGGGTGNNQPQHF | TGTGCTAGTGGTGGTGGAGGGACAGGGAACAATCAGCCCCAGCATTTT
TRBJ2-3 | . | once | TRBV9 | CASSVEEGANTDTQYF | TGTGCCAGCAGCGTAGAGGAGGGGGCCAACACAGATACGCAGTATTTT
TRBJ1-2 | . | . | TRBV6-2/TRBV6-3 | CASSWDISDYGYTF | TGTGCCAGCAGTTGGGACATTAGTGACTATGGCTACACCTTC
TRBJ1-3 | . | . | TRBV11-2 | CASSPSPDRLTSGNTIYF | TGTGCCAGCAGCCCAAGCCCGGACAGACTAACCTCTGGAAACACCATATATTTT
TRBJ2-1 | . | once | TRBV19 | CASSPEDGSSYNEQFF | TGTGCCAGTAGTCCCGAGGACGGGAGCTCCTACAATGAGCAGTTCTTC
TRBJ2-3 | . | . | TRBV7-2 | CASSLGGVNTDTQYF | TGTGCCAGCAGCTTAGGGGGGGTGAACACAGATACGCAGTATTTT
TRBJ2-7 | . | . | TRBV5-1 | CASSLQGYEQYF | TGCGCCAGCAGCTTACAGGGCTACGAGCAGTACTTC
TRBJ1-1 | . | few | TRBV12-3/TRBV12-4 | CASSLVSRTEAFF | TGTGCCAGCAGTTTGGTATCCAGGACTGAAGCTTTCTTT
TRBJ2-1 | TRBD2 | . | TRBV9 | CASSPGVAGGISSYNEQFF | TGTGCCAGCAGCCCTGGGGTAGCGGGGGGCATTAGCTCCTACAATGAGCAGTTCTTC
TRBJ2-7 | . | . | TRBV27 | CASSLEPRYEQYF | TGTGCCAGCAGTCTTGAGCCCCGCTACGAGCAGTACTTC
TRBJ1-1 | . | . | TRBV15 | CATRTAPTEAFF | TGTGCCACCAGGACAGCCCCCACTGAAGCTTTCTTT
TRBJ1-6 | TRBD1 | . | TRBV11-3 | CASSLYTGVVNSPLHF | TGTGCCAGCAGCCTCTATACAGGGGTTGTGAATTCACCCCTCCACTTT
TRBJ2-1 | . | . | TRBV24-1 | CATSGAFSGDNEQFF | TGTGCCACCAGTGGGGCCTTCTCAGGCGACAATGAGCAGTTCTTC
TRBJ1-5 | TRBD1 | . | TRBV2 | CASSGTGGNQPQHF | TGTGCCAGCAGTGGGACAGGCGGCAATCAGCCCCAGCATTTT
TRBJ2-3 | TRBD2 | . | TRBV7-8 | CASSHAGDWEDTQYF | TGTGCCAGCAGCCACGCGGGGGACTGGGAAGATACGCAGTATTTT
TRBJ1-5 | . | . | TRBV5-8 | CASSVRADSLHQPQHF | TGTGCCAGCAGCGTACGAGCAGACAGCCTTCATCAGCCCCAGCATTTT
TRBJ1-2 | TRBD1 | . | TRBV11-2 | CASSSRTGDYGYTF | TGTGCCAGCAGCTCCCGGACAGGGGACTATGGCTACACCTTC
TRBJ2-3 | . | . | TRBV20-1 | CSASSARAADTQYF | TGCAGTGCTAGTTCTGCGCGGGCAGCAGATACGCAGTATTTT
TRBJ1-5 | TRBD1 | . | TRBV20-1 | CSASQNDREHQPQHF | TGCAGTGCTAGTCAAAACGACAGGGAGCATCAGCCCCAGCATTTT
TRBJ1-5 | . | . | TRBV12-3/TRBV12-4 | CASNQQGNQPQHF | TGTGCCAGCAACCAGCAGGGCAATCAGCCCCAGCATTTT
TRBJ1-1 | . | few | TRBV5-6 | CASVERDKNTEAFF | TGTGCCAGCGTCGAACGGGATAAGAACACTGAAGCTTTCTTT
TRBJ2-5 | . | . | TRBV3-1/TRBV3-2 | CASSPQRTYQETQYF | TGTGCCAGCAGCCCCCAGCGGACGTACCAAGAGACCCAGTACTTC
TRBJ1-2 | . | . | TRBV6-5 | CASSRYASYGYTF | TGTGCCAGCAGTCGTTACGCCAGCTATGGCTACACCTTC